The subject of this entry is one T cell receptor (beta chain). This clone appeared a few times. Its specific antigen is unknown. The junction departs from germline at one end; a sequencing error may be responsible. There are 14 amino acids in the CDR3, from cysteine to phenylalanine inclusive. Of all the DNA, just the CDR3 is kept, 42 bases in frame from base 1. Looking up the germline V gene yields CDR1 SNHLY and CDR2 FYNNEI. This record comes from a study of cytomegalovirus exposure and HLA in healthy donors listed by TCRdb under 2017. About the study as a whole: In an earlier analysis of fewer than 750 of the donors, around 300 Gb of sequence data and 117 million unique TCR beta sequences from 180 million or so T cells were reported. An early release that covered 640 HLA-typed donors contained about 300 gigabases of sequencing data and 75 million to 100 million unique TCR sequences. Among the 398 genotyped donors, approximately 82% belonged to the genetic ancestry cluster associated with self-reported Caucasian donors. The study aimed to test whether signatures of past pathogen exposure could be identified by cataloging public T cell receptors. Using immunosequencing, the study profiled T cell repertoires from 500 to 800 subjects and related those repertoires to cytomegalovirus serostatus. Besides the first cohort of approximately 710 subjects, a separate validation cohort made up of roughly 120 different subjects was used. To predict cytomegalovirus infection status, the study combined high-throughput TCR immunosequencing, statistical association of individual TCRs with disease status, and machine learning. A later analysis re-analyzed previously published TCR beta repertoires from 650 to 800 donors and added high-resolution HLA genotyping to study TCR occurrence patterns. Rather than using new phenotypic data, the later analysis identified candidate immune exposures from TCR beta sequences and from how often those sequences occurred across donors. An earlier analysis of around 540 of the donors applied high-throughput TCR beta sequencing to assess whether each TCR beta V gene segment acted as functional or pseudogenic. Donor age, sex, ethnicity and CMV serostatus were compiled alongside the repertoire data. A later genetic analysis used genome-wide SNP genotypes for about three fifths of the 666 donors, treating that subset as a discovery cohort. All discovery cohort repertoires had been generated on a single sequencing platform. HLA typing included class I and class II loci at four-digit resolution. The number of donors typed differed by locus, with roughly 629-640 for A, B, C, DRB1 and DQB1, around 560 for DQA1, nearly 610 for DPA1, and roughly 450 for DPB1. Because of strong linkage in the cohort, four or five DR-DQ haplotypes were treated as single units for association and clustering. Across around 400 genotyped donors of the cohort, an average of about 250,000 unique TCR beta nucleotide sequences per donor were sequenced, and 15% to 20% of those sequences were non-productive. The paper's findings and limits, for the study overall: The presence/absence analyses assumed that sequencing depth was roughly uniform across donors, and that assumption may not be true. Strong co-occurrence of HLA alleles, especially DR and DQ, made assigning TCR associations to individual alleles difficult. Correlated functional status among segregating V segments might reflect linkage disequilibrium, but an unknown experimental factor could not be ruled out. A further reported finding was that TCR beta sequences accurately predicted the HLA-A and HLA-B alleles for most subjects in the first cohort. Several of the top co-occurrence clusters appeared to be linked to parvovirus B19, influenza, CMV and Epstein-Barr virus, according to a later analysis. Only TCR beta chains were sequenced in this cohort, and the absence of alpha or paired-chain data limited detectable features. Cytomegalovirus status was reported to be diagnosed by the classifier with high specificity and sensitivity in both the original and validation cohorts. A total of fewer than 200 TCR beta chains were listed by the study as associated with cytomegalovirus. Some IMGT-functional V segments, including TRBV6-2 and TRBV6-3, could not be distinguished by the 87-base-pair reads and were therefore excluded. Across donors, most TCR sequences were observed very rarely, whereas some public TCRs were present in many individuals. For the cohort, immune exposure information was limited to CMV serostatus. According to a later analysis, most CMV-associated TCR beta chains appeared to be HLA-restricted, and the HLA associations seemed to be driven largely by CMV exposure. According to a later genetic analysis, donors in an Asian-associated ancestry cluster had fewer N-insertions in productive TCRs than the roughly 670-donor mean. Broadly in line with IMGT annotations, most TCR beta V segments showed up in productive rearrangements about 87% or about 30% of the time in an earlier analysis of 450 to 750 of the donors. In vitro tests confirmed that a few of the cytomegalovirus-associated TCR beta chains recognize cytomegalovirus antigens. A later analysis associated some 17,000 TCR beta sequences with specific HLA alleles at a false discovery rate of 0.05. Because HLA typing was missing for some donors at each locus, association tests included only the typed subset. In a later analysis, the rate of TCR association differed among HLA loci, with DRB1 alleles having the most associated TCRs and HLA-C alleles having the fewest. A group of highly shared sequence variants was considered likely to be a technical artifact of the sequencing pipeline. In a later analysis, HLA-associated TCR beta chains were found to be more clonally expanded and to have lower generation probabilities than equally common non-associated chains. An association between a missense DCLRE1C variant and V-gene and J-gene trimming of TCR beta chains was found in a later genetic analysis and replicated in an independent cohort. About 17 rarely observed V segments, including chromosome 9 orphons, were excluded from the earlier analysis of about 610 of the donors because counts were too low. It was suggested by the authors that the approach could potentially be generalized to other disease states and immunological phenotypes.

The receptor library was made with the immunoSEQ multiplex PCR assay. A mixture of 60 forward primers for TCR Vbeta segments and 13 reverse primers for TCR Jbeta segments was used in the multiplex PCR. The CDR3 region of rearranged TCR beta genes was amplified from genomic DNA by a multiplex PCR assay. Amplified TCR beta libraries were sequenced as 87-base-pair reads on the Illumina HiSeq System. In the authors' own workflow: A later analysis counted some 80 million unique TCR beta chains across the 500 to 850 repertoires, and 10 million to 11 million of these chains were shared by at least two donors. A nearest-neighbor algorithm error-corrected the raw reads and collapsed the reads into unique sequences, merging closely related sequences to remove PCR and sequencing errors. CDR3 sequences were aligned to IMGT reference sequences to assign V, D and J gene segments. For a sequence to be retained, at least a six-nucleotide match to both a V gene segment and a J gene segment was required. A rearrangement counted as productive if the CDR3 had no stop codons and remained in frame with V and J, and every other rearrangement counted as non-productive. Following IMGT convention, CDR3 was defined as the stretch from the second conserved V-encoded cysteine to the conserved J-encoded phenylalanine. The earlier analysis of about 620 of the donors excluded sequences that lacked an unambiguous match to a single V gene segment. An earlier analysis of about 600 of the donors called V segments functional above 56.7% productive rearrangements and segregating when the between-donor standard deviation exceeded 5%. To diagnose cytomegalovirus status from the catalog of TCR beta chain sequences, a statistical classification framework was built. A later analysis assigned V and J genes by comparing TCR nucleotide sequences with IMGT/GENE-DB human TR gene sequences. A later analysis assigned CDR3 sequences and most-parsimonious VDJ recombination scenarios with the TCRdist pipeline. In a later analysis, each TCR beta chain was defined by its CDR3 amino acid sequence together with its V-gene family, and reads without a unique V-gene family were excluded. To address suspected cross-contamination and a sequencing artifact, a later analysis removed around 600 highly shared, low-generation-probability nucleotide sequences. In a later analysis, a clonal expansion index for each public chain was calculated from normalized within-repertoire ranks of inferred template counts. A later analysis computed generation probabilities with a VDJ recombination model fitted to out-of-frame rearrangements, and checked the results against IGoR. In a later analysis, TCR-TCR, TCR-HLA and TCR-CMV co-occurrence was scored with hypergeometric tests, and a repertoire-size bias correction was applied to TCR pairs. False discovery rates were estimated in a later analysis by permuting HLA or CMV assignments 20 times. A later analysis grouped co-occurring TCRs with DBSCAN, adding TCRdist sequence similarity when clustering within HLA-allele-positive subsets. Co-occurrence clustering excluded repertoires with fewer than 30,000 or more than 120,000 public chains, plus five with anomalous nucleotide sharing. TCRdb stores this immuneACCESS table with in-frame sequences only. Part of the clones is absent; in the studies checked, under half of the shortfall reflects unresolved V genes, and no reason is known for the rest. Clonal size and the V and J genes are those of that table, whereas D and trimming came from the DNA. Across this sample there are 200,000 to 300,000 clones, with around four fifths seen only once. The top ten clonotypes cover more than 1.5% of the sample.

The cohort consisted of hundreds of healthy bone marrow donors. At the time of sampling, every cohort member was nominally healthy, though immune exposures that went unrecorded were likely present. The donor was CMV seropositive and was included in the group of approximately 300 seropositive cohort members. Each donor provided a peripheral blood sample, and peripheral blood mononuclear cells were used for TCR beta sequencing. Genomic DNA was extracted from the blood cell samples with the Qiagen DNeasy Blood Extraction Kit. The V and J segments used are TRBV2 and TRBJ2-5, with TRBD1 as a weak D call on 6 bases. The sequenced sample was PBMCs. This TCR was sampled from a woman in her 40s in good health and CMV-seropositive. The CDR3 reads CASREAGGGETQYF. The DNA sequence reads TGTGCCAGCAGAGAAGCTGGGGGCGGTGAGACCCAGTACTTC.